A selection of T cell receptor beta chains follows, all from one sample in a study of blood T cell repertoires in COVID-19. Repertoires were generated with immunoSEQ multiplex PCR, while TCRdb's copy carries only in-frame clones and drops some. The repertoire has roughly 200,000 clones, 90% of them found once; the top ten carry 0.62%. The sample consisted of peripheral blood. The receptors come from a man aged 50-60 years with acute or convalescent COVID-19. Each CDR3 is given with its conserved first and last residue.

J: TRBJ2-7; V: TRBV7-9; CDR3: CASSLGSGDEQYF
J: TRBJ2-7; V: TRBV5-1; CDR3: CASSSDRGGSYEQYF
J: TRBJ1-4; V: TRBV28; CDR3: CASSLAGGLEKLFF
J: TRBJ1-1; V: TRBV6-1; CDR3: CASSAAGVWGTGVTEAFF
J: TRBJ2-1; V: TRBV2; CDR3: CASSFTTSGVGNEQFF
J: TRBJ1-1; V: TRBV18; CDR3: CASSPRDRGPNTEAFF
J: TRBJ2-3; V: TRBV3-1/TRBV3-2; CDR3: CASSQATKADTQYF
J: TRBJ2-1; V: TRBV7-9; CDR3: CASRTTTTGESSYNEQFF
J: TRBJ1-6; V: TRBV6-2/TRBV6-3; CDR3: CASSRRDRDSYENSPLHF
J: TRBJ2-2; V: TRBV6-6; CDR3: CASSGGTGGELFF
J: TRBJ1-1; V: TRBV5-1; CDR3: CASSLGAGNTEAFF
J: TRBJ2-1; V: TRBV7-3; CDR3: CASRAASSNEQFF
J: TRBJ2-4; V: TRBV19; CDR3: CASSIRAGLAKNIQYF
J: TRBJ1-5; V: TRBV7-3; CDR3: CASSLRGGPNQPQHF
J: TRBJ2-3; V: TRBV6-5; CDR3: CASSYGQGSTDTQYF
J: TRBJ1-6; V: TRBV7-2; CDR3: CASSEGDRVSPLHF
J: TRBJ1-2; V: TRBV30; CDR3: CAWSAGRGKGGYTF
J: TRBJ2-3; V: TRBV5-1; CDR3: CASSATGDRTDTQYF
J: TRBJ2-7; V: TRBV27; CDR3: CASRKRGSSSYEQYF
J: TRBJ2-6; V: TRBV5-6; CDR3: CASSSRSSGANVLTF
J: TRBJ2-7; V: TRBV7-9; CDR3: CASSFSGQTYEQYF
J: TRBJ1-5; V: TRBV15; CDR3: CATSTTTVNQPQHF
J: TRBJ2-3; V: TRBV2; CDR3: CASRGDSSTDTQYF
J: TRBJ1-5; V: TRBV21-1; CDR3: CASSKEGRRDQPQHF
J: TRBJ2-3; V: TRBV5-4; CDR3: CASSSRTSGTTDTQYF
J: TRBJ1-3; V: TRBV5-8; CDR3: CASSYSGNTIYF
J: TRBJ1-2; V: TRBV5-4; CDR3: CASSLVPGQGDYGYTF
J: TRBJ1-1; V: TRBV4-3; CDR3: CASSQDGHRRNTEAFF
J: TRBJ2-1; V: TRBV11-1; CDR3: CASSLGVGRANEQFF
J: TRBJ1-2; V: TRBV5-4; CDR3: CASSGDRDYGYTF
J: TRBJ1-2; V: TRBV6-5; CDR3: CATRGPTNYGYTF
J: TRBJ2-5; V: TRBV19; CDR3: CASSIDLTQGQETQYF
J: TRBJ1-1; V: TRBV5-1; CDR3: CASRPTGGFTEAFF
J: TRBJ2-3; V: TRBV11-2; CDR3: CASSVDTDFTDTQYF
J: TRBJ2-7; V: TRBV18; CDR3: CASSPPPRPGEQYF
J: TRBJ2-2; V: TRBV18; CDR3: CASSSDRGSNTGELFF
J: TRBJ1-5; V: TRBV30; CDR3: CAWSVRTGNQPQHF
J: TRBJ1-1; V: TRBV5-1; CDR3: CASSLRTENTEAFF
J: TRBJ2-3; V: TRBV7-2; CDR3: CASSLERRNTDTQYF
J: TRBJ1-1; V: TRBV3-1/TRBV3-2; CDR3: CASSPYSMNTEAFF
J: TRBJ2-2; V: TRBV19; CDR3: CASSYRSAQRMNTGELFF